This T cell receptor (beta chain) was observed in a study of blood T cell repertoires in COVID-19. Study context: Samples taken during acute and convalescent COVID-19 were collected in the United States, Italy and Spain. From T cells, B-cell-depleted T cells, or PBMCs came the material, which was cDNA or gDNA.

The germline gives CDR1 SGHRS, CDR2 YFSETQ. V dropped 2 bases and J dropped 4; count of bases not matched to a gene: 11. The CDR3 covers 16 residues. Authors' data handling: Estimation of nucleated cell counts relied on the amplification of reference gene primers. Clones were read by immunoSEQ multiplex PCR, and TCRdb kept only the in-frame ones, dropping some. V and J calls plus clone size are reproduced from that table; the DNA served to infer D and trimming. The table includes about 98,000 clones, roughly 82% detected once. Sequenced input: peripheral blood. This chain connects TRBV5-1 to TRBJ1-1, with 7 bases identical to TRBD1. The clonotype was recovered from a man at least 80 years old with acute or convalescent COVID-19. As DNA, the CDR3 is TGCGCCAGCAGCTTCGCGACAGGGCAGGTTGGCACTGAAGCTTTCTTT. Translating it yields CASSFATGQVGTEAFF.